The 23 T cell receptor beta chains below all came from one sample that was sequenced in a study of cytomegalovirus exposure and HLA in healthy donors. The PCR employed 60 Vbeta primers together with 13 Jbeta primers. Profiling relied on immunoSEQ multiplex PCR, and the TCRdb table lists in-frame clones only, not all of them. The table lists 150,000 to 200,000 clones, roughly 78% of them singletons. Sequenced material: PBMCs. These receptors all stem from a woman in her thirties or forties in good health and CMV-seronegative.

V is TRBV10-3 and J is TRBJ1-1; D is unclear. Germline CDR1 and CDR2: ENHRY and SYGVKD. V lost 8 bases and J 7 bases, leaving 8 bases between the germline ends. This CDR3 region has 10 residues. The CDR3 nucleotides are TGTGCCATCGGCGGCGTTGAAGCTTTCTTT. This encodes CAIGGVEAFF.

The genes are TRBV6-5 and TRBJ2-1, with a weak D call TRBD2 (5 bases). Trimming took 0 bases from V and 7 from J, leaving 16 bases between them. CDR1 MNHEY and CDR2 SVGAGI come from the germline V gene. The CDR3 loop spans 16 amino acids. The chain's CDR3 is CASSYSSGEQFNEQFF. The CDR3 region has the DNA TGTGCCAGCAGTTACTCGTCCGGGGAACAATTTAATGAGCAGTTCTTC.

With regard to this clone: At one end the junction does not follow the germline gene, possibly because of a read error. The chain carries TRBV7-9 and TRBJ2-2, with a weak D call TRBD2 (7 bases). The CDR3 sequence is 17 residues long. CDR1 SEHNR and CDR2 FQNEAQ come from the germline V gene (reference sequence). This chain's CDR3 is CSSSLGGGFWNTGELFF. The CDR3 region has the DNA TGTTCCAGCAGCTTGGGGGGGGGCTTCTGGAACACCGGGGAGCTGTTTTTT.

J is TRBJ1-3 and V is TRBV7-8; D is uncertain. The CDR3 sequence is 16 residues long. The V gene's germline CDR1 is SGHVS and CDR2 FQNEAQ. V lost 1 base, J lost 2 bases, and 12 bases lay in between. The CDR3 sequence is CASSLVGGRAGNTIYF. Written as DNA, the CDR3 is TGTGCCAGCAGCTTAGTTGGAGGAAGGGCTGGAAACACCATATATTTT.

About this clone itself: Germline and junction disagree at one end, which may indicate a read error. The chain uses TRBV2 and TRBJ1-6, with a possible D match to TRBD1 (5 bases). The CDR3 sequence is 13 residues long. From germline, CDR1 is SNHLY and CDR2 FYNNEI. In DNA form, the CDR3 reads TGTGCCAGCAGTGAACCTCCAAGAGATGGACATCGCTTT. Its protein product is CASSEPPRDGHRF.

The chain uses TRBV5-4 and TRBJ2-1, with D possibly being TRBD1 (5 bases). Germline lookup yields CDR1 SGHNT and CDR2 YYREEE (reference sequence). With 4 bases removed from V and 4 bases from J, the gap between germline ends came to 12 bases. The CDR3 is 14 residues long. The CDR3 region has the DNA TGTGCCAGCAGCCGACCGGACACTTACAATGAGCAGTTCTTC. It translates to CASSRPDTYNEQFF.

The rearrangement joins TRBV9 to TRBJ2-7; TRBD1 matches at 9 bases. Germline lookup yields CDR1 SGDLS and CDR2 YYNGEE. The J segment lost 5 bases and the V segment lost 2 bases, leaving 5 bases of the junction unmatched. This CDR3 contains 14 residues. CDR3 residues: CASSVGQGLNEQYF. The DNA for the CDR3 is TGTGCCAGCAGCGTTGGACAGGGGTTGAACGAGCAGTACTTC.

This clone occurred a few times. CDR3 loop: CASSSRDYSPLHF. DNA of the CDR3: TGTGCCAGCAGCTCGAGGGATTATTCACCCCTCCACTTT. The V call is TRBV5-6, the J call TRBJ1-6; unclear D gene. The CDR3 runs 13 residues. Germline V gene sequence: CDR1 SGHDT, CDR2 YYEEEE. The V end was cut by 3 bases, the J end by 8 bases, with 9 bases between.

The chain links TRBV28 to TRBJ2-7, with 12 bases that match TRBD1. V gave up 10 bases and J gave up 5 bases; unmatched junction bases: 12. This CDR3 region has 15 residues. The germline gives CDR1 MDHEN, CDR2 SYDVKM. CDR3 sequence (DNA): TGTGCCACCTCCCGAGTAGGGACAGGGGGCAACGAGCAGTACTTC. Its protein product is CATSRVGTGGNEQYF.

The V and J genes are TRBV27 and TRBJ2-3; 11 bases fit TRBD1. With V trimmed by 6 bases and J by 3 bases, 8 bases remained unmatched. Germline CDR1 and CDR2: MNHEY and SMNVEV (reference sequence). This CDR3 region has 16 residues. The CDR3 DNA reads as TGTGCCAGCAGAGATCGGGACAGGGGGTCGACAGATACGCAGTATTTT. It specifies CASRDRDRGSTDTQYF.

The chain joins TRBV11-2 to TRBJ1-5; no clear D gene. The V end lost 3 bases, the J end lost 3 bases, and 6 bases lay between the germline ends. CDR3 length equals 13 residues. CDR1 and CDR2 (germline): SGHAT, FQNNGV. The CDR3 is CASSLSLNQPQHF. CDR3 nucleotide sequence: TGTGCCAGCAGCTTGTCCCTCAATCAGCCCCAGCATTTT.

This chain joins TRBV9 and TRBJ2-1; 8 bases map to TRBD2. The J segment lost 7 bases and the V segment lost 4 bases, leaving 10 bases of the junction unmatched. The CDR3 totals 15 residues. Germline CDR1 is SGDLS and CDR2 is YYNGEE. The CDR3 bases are TGTGCCAGCAGCCCCGGGGGGGCCCAGGGGAATGAGCAGTTCTTC. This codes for CASSPGGAQGNEQFF.

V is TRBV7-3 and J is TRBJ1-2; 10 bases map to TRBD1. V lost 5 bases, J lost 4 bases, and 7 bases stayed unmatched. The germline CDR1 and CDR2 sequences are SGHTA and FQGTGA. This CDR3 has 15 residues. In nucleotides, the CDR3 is TGTGCCAGCAGCGAGAGGACAGGGGGTGGCTATGGCTACACCTTC. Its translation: CASSERTGGGYGYTF.

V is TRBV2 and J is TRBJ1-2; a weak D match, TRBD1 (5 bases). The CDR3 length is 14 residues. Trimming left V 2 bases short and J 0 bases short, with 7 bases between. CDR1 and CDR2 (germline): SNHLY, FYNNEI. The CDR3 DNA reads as TGTGCCAGCAGTGAACAGGGTTCTAACTATGGCTACACCTTC. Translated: CASSEQGSNYGYTF.

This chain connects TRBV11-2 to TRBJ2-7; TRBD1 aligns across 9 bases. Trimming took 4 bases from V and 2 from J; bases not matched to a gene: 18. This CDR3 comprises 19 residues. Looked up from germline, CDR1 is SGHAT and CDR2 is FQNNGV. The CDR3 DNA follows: TGTGCCAGCAGCTCTTTGACCGGGACAGGGTATGGTGCCGCCTACGAGCAGTACTTC. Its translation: CASSSLTGTGYGAAYEQYF. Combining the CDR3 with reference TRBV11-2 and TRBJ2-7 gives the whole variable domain EAGVAQSPRYKIIEKRQSVAFWCNPISGHATLYWYQQILGQGPKLLIQFQNNGVVDDSQLPKDRFSAERLKGVDSTLKIQPAKLEDSAVYLCASSSLTGTGYGAAYEQYFGPGTRLTVT.

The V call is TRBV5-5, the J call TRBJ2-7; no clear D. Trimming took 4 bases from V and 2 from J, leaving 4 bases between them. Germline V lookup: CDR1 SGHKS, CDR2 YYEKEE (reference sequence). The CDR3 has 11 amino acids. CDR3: CASSVTYEQYF. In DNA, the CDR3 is TGTGCCAGCAGCGTCACCTACGAGCAGTACTTC.

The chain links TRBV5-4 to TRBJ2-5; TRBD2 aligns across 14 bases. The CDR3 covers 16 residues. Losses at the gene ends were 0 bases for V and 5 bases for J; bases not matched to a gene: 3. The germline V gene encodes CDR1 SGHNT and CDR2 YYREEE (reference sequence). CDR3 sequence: CASSLGGLAGEETQYF. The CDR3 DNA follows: TGTGCCAGCAGCTTGGGGGGACTAGCGGGGGAGGAGACCCAGTACTTC.

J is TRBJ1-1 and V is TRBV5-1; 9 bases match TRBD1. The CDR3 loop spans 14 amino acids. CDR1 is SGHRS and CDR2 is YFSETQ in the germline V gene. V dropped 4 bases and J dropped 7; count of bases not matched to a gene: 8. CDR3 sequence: CASSGETGGLEAFF. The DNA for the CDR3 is TGCGCCAGCAGCGGGGAGACAGGGGGGCTTGAAGCTTTCTTT. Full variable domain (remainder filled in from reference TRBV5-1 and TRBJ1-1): KAGVTQTPRYLIKTRGQQVTLSCSPISGHRSVSWYQQTPGQGLQFLFEYFSETQRNKGNFPGRFSGRQFSNSRSEMNVSTLELGDSALYLCASSGETGGLEAFFGQGTRLTVV.

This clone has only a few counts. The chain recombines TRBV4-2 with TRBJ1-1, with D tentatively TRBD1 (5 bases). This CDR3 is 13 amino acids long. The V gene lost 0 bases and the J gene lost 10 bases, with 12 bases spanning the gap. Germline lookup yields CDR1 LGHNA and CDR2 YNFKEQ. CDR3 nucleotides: TGTGCCAGCAGCCAAGATTGGGGCAGGGCAGCTTTCTTT. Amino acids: CASSQDWGRAAFF.

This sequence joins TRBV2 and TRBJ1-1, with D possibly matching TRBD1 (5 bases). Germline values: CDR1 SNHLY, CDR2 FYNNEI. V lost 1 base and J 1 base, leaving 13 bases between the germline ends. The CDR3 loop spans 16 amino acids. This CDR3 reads CASSEDVGAANTEAFF. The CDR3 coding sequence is TGTGCCAGCAGTGAAGATGTAGGGGCAGCGAACACTGAAGCTTTCTTT.

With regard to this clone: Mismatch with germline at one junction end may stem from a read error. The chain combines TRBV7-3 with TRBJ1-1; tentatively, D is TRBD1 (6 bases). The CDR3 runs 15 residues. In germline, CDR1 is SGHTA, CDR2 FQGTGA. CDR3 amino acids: CASSLTSGENTEAFF. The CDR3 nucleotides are TGTGCCAGCAGCCTAACGTCAGGGGAGAACACTGAAGCTTTCTTT.

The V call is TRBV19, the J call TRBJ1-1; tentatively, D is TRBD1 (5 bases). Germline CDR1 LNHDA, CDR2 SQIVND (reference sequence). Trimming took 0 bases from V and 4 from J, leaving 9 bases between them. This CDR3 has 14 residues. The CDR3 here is CASSIDFGGTEAFF. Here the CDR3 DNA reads TGTGCCAGTAGTATAGATTTCGGGGGCACTGAAGCTTTCTTT.

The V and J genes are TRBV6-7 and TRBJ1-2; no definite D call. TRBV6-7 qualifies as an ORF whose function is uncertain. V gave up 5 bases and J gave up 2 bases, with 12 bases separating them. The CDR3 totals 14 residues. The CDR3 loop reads CASSRRTENYGYTF. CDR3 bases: TGTGCCAGCAGTAGGCGCACAGAGAACTATGGCTACACCTTC.